This T cell receptor (beta chain) is from a study of identical twins (dated by TCRdb to between 2015 and 2016). Describing the broader study: The study deep-sequenced TCR alpha and beta repertoires from monozygotic twins, unrelated adults of various ages and cord blood to test whether fetal clonotypes persist. To rule out contamination, the twin experiments were replicated at different times with different library preparation protocols.

Turning to this clonotype: Its antigen is currently not known. Base qualities are not at hand, and no much larger clone is one base apart.

For this chain, trimming is 4 bases at the V end and 3 bases at the J end, and the number of junction bases without a gene match is 8. Based on the germline V gene, the CDR1 and CDR2 sequences are SGHRS and YFSETQ. Its CDR3 holds 15 amino acids, cysteine through phenylalanine. Just CDR3 DNA is preserved here, 45 bases in frame from base 1. Every donor in the study was a healthy Caucasian. Three pairs of female monozygotic twins, all aged roughly 18 to 30 years, made up the twin cohort. Peripheral blood mononuclear cells were used as the source from which RNA for TCR libraries was isolated. The library came from 5' RACE. Sequencing relied on an Illumina HiSeq 2000. Template switching added a universal primer binding site, and the final cDNA carried a unique molecular identifier that allowed TCR cDNA molecules to be counted accurately. Specific primers in the conserved constant-segment region were used to synthesize first-strand cDNA for the TCR alpha and beta chains. To control for contamination, every cDNA library was double barcoded, receiving both a SMART-Mk sample barcode and Illumina barcodes. Two successive PCR steps introduced TruSeq adapter sequences along with Illumina sample barcodes. The TCR alpha and beta cDNA libraries were sequenced on the Illumina HiSeq platform using custom primers. In the source study's methods: Unique molecular identifiers were extracted from raw reads with MiGEC, and CDR3 positions were determined with MiXCR. For each individual, recombination models were inferred using an EM algorithm with the repgenHMM and IGoR tools. Shared clonotypes were analyzed with the tcR package in R, and sharing was normalized by the product of cloneset sizes. Out-of-frame nonproductive sequences were analyzed to study raw recombination free of thymic and clonal selection effects. TCRdb reanalyzed the raw reads on its own, using fastp at Q25 for trimming and MiXCR for clone calling, and kept in-frame beta chains. Rows merge per CDR3 protein into single entries with the most common DNA and genes. V and J calls and clone size were set by TCRdb, not the authors. The sample records about 730,000 distinct CDR3 sequences, approximately 21% of which are singletons. 4% to 5.5% of the sample is held by the ten biggest clonotypes.

The paper's findings and limits, for the study overall: A weaker excess of twin sharing was found in beta out-of-frame sequences because the signal-to-noise ratio was lowered by fewer shared sequences. Out-of-frame TCR alpha sequences shared between twins showed an excess of low generation-probability sequences compared with coincidental sharing between unrelated individuals. In monozygotic twins, out-of-frame TCR alpha sharing was systematically underestimated by recombination models, although the models agreed with sharing between unrelated individuals. Abundant cord blood beta clonotypes had fewer insertions, young adult naive repertoires showed a similar but weaker trend, and memory repertoires showed no such trend. Conclusions relied on cross-sectional statistical analysis, since the same donors could not be followed over many years. Invariant T cells such as MAIT and iNKT could partly confound zero-insertion analyses, although diverse VJ usage argued against such confounding for most clonotypes.

These data also featured in a second study, about T cells expressing NK-cell markers. The second study's authors report: Three sorted T-cell subsets (CD3+CD56+NKG2C+, CD3+CD56+NKG2C- and CD3+CD56-NKG2C+) from seven to nine donors had their TCR beta-chain repertoires profiled. Among the eight sequenced donors, seven were HCMV-seropositive and one was HCMV-seronegative. To restrict sorting to alphabetaTCR-expressing T cells, an anti-gammadeltaTCR antibody was added in several experiments. In six donors, the dominant CD3+CD56+NKG2C+ clonotypes ranked among the top 10 CD8+ clonotypes, making up about 1.0-8% of CD8+ T cells. Those dominant clonotypes were again the most abundant among CD3+CD56-NKG2C+ cells in several donors, at about 25-65%. Whether the expanded NKG2C-expressing T cell clones were specific for HCMV antigens remained unclear. All eight donors whose samples were sequenced were randomly selected healthy volunteers, three of them men and five women. HCMV serostatus was determined by detecting HCMV-specific IgG in serum with a commercial ELISA kit. For several donors, bulk peripheral blood T-cell repertoires were additionally sequenced from unsorted PBMC. MIGEC handled demultiplexing of the reads and grouping by UMI, while MiTCR was used to assemble and quantify clonotypes. To remove erroneous sequences, TCR cDNA sequences were retained only when supported by two or more reads. The tcR package was used for downstream repertoire analysis, and clonotypes were matched across fractions by CDR3 nucleotide sequence plus V segment. VDJmatch was used to annotate antigen specificity against VDJdb, with one amino acid substitution allowed in CDR3.

The specimen sequenced was PBMCs. In this chain, TRBV5-1 is recombined with TRBJ2-7; the junction holds 9 bases that match TRBD2. The clonotype was recovered from a young woman in good health. At the DNA level, the sequence is TGCGCCAGCAGCGTCCCTGGCGGGGGGGACTACGAGCAGTACTTC. It translates as CASSVPGGGDYEQYF. Reference TRBV5-1 and TRBJ2-7 genes cover what lies past the CDR3, so the full variable domain is KAGVTQTPRYLIKTRGQQVTLSCSPISGHRSVSWYQQTPGQGLQFLFEYFSETQRNKGNFPGRFSGRQFSNSRSEMNVSTLELGDSALYLCASSVPGGGDYEQYFGPGTRLTVT.